The 5 T cell receptor beta chains below all came from one sample that was sequenced in a study of cytomegalovirus exposure and HLA in healthy donors. PCR amplification relied on 60 Vbeta primers (plus 13 Jbeta primers). Libraries were prepared by immunoSEQ multiplex PCR; TCRdb keeps only in-frame clonotypes and omits some of them. The table for this sample gives 80,000 to 100,000 clones. The sequenced sample was PBMCs. All receptors derive from a man aged 45-60 years in good health and CMV-seropositive.

The chain has TRBV5-4 and TRBJ1-2; possibly TRBD1 for D (6 bases). The length of the CDR3 is 12 residues. V dropped 5 bases and J dropped 8 bases, with 13 bases sitting between them. CDR1 is SGHNT, CDR2 YYREEE, per germline (reference sequence). Written as DNA, the CDR3 is TGTGCCAGCAGACAGGGCGGTCACGGCTACACCTTC. As protein: CASRQGGHGYTF.

This chain uses TRBV5-1 with TRBJ1-1; D is perhaps TRBD1 (5 bases). The CDR3 loop spans 13 amino acids. Germline V gene data show CDR1 as SGHRS and CDR2 as YFSETQ. The V and J ends lost 0 bases and 5 bases respectively, with 8 bases between them. DNA for the CDR3: TGCGCCAGCAGCTTGGAGCCAGGGACTGAAGCTTTCTTT. This sequence encodes CASSLEPGTEAFF. Variable domain in full (rest from reference TRBV5-1 and TRBJ1-1): KAGVTQTPRYLIKTRGQQVTLSCSPISGHRSVSWYQQTPGQGLQFLFEYFSETQRNKGNFPGRFSGRQFSNSRSEMNVSTLELGDSALYLCASSLEPGTEAFFGQGTRLTVV.

The chain is built from TRBV7-3 and TRBJ2-7; tentative D call: TRBD2 (5 bases). V was cut by 3 bases and J by 1 base, with 10 bases left in between. The CDR3 contains 14 residues. The germline gives CDR1 SGHTA, CDR2 FQGTGA. The CDR3 spells CASSFGDFSYEQYF. CDR3 sequence (DNA): TGTGCCAGCAGCTTCGGGGATTTTTCCTACGAGCAGTACTTC. The variable domain in full, with the rest retrieved from reference TRBV7-3 and TRBJ2-7, is GAGVSQTPSNKVTEKGKYVELRCDPISGHTALYWYRQSLGQGPEFLIYFQGTGAADDSGLPNDRFFAVRPEGSVSTLKIQRTERGDSAVYLCASSFGDFSYEQYFGPGTRLTVT.

The chain is built from TRBV6-4 and TRBJ2-7; D possibly corresponds to TRBD1 (5 bases). CDR3 length: 13 amino acids. V lost 3 bases and J lost 3, with 9 bases in between. From germline, CDR1 is MRHNA and CDR2 SNTAGT. The CDR3: CASSDSQVYEQYV. The CDR3 bases are TGTGCCAGCAGTGATTCACAGGTCTACGAGCAGTACGTC.

V usage is TRBV11-1 and J usage is TRBJ2-5; D not resolved. The ends were cut back, 3 bases at V and 0 bases at J, with 5 bases in the middle. The CDR3 runs 13 residues. Germline V gene data show CDR1 as SGHAT and CDR2 as FQDESV (reference sequence). Here the CDR3 reads CASSLRYQETQYF. In nucleotides, the CDR3 is TGTGCCAGCAGCTTGAGGTACCAAGAGACCCAGTACTTC.